This T cell receptor (beta chain) was sequenced for a study of long-term antiretroviral therapy in people with HIV. Findings and caveats of the study: HIV repertoires showed narrower CDR3 length ranges than controls. Whichever time point was examined, clones expanded before ART dominated the repertoire.

Sequencing used immunoSEQ v3.0 at survey level. This table comes from immunoSEQ multiplex PCR, and its TCRdb copy is limited to in-frame clones, with some not included. Seen here are 19,000 or so clones, 75% to 85% observed once, and the top ten hold about 11%. Prior to DNA extraction, the samples held roughly 0.9-10 million cryopreserved PBMC. V was trimmed by 1 base and J by 8 bases, leaving 9 bases between them. The CDR3 runs 13 residues. Germline V gene lookup returns CDR1 LNHNV and CDR2 YYDKDF (reference sequence). A word on this clone: Its matching antigen is unknown.

The sequence came from a woman in her forties with HIV. This chain joins TRBV15 and TRBJ2-1; D possibly uses TRBD1 or TRBD2 (6 bases each). This specimen consisted of unsorted PBMCs, obtained 0.2 years after starting antiretroviral therapy. Here the CDR3 DNA reads TGTGCCACCAGCAGAGCCGGGGGCGATGAGCAGTTCTTC. Residues: CATSRAGGDEQFF.